The clone carrying this T cell receptor (beta chain) was found a few times. This sample also contains other DNA sequences that code for the same CDR3. Each of the sorted populations had a purity greater than 95%. The germline CDR1 and CDR2 sequences are KGHSH and LQKENI. This CDR3 region has 13 residues. V was clipped by 3 bases and J by 2 bases, with 6 bases between them. The sample originates from a study of beta chain features in type 1 diabetes. Study information: Sorted cells from all samples, numbering 107,917,701, were examined.

Expressed TCRB transcripts were sequenced, since all the RNA that had been isolated was reverse transcribed. TCRdb's copy holds only in-frame clones and misses some; the assay was immunoSEQ multiplex PCR. The profile shows more than 300,000 clones, roughly 12% of them singletons. The origin of this receptor is a man aged 18-30 years in good health. The chain is built from TRBV18 and TRBJ2-3; D is uncertain. Material for sequencing was naive CD4+ T cells from blood. The DNA for the CDR3 is TGTGCCAGCTCACCTTCTTCCACAGATACGCAGTATTTT. Its protein product is CASSPSSTDTQYF.